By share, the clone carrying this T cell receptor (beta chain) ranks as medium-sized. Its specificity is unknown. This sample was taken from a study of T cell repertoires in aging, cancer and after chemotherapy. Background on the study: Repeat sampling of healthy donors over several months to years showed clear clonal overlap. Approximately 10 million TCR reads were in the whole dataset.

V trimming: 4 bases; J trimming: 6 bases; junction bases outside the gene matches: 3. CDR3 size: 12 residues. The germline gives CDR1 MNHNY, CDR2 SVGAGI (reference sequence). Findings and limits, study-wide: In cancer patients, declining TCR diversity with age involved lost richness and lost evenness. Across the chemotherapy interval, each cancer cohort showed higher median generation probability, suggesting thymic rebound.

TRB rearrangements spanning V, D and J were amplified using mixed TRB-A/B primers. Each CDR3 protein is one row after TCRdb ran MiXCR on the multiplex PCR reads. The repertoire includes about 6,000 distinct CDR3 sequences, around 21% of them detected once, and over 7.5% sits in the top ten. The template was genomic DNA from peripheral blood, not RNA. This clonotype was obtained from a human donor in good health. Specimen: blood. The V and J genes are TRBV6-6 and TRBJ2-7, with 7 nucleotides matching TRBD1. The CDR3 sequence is CASSSHRGEQYF. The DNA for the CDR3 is TGTGCCAGCAGTTCACACAGGGGCGAGCAGTACTTC.